The sequence of this TCR beta chain was determined in a study of T cell responses to AZD1222 COVID-19 vaccine. The CDR3 is 17 residues long. V lost 6 bases and J 4 bases, leaving 24 bases between the germline ends. The germline V gene has CDR1 MNHEY and CDR2 SVGEGT. With respect to this clone: Its antigen is unknown.

Study conclusions and caveats: AZD1222 recipients seropositive at baseline numbered only 5 or 6. Following two doses of AZD1222, Spike-specific TCR breadth and depth rose. Donor demographics were predominantly white British with a female majority; clonal diversity may be underestimated.

Sequencing was performed with immunoSEQ multiplex PCR; in TCRdb, only in-frame clones are kept and a portion is missing. The sample has 100,000 to 140,000 clones; around nine tenths are singletons. The source material was peripheral blood, sampled on day 0 of AZD1222 vaccination. V is TRBV6-2 or TRBV6-3 and J is TRBJ2-5, with D uncertain. The TCR sequence derives from an adult in good health. CDR3: CASSPGRVAKTGETQYF. The DNA of the CDR3 is TGTGCCAGCAGCCCTGGAAGGGTTGCAAAAACGGGAGAGACCCAGTACTTC.